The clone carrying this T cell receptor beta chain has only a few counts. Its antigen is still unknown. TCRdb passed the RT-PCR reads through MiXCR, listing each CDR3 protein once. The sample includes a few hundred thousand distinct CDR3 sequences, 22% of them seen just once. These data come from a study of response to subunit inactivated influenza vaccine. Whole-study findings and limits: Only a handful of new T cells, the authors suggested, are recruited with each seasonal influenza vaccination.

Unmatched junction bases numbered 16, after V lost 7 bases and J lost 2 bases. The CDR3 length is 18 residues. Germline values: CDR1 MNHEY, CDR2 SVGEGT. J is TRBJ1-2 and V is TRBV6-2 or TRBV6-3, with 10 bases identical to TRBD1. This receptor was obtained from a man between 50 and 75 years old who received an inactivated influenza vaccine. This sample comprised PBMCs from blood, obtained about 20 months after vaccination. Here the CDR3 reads CASNQPRLGQGKNYGYTF. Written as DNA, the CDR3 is TGTGCCAGCAACCAACCTCGACTGGGACAGGGGAAAAACTATGGCTACACCTTC.